The present T cell receptor (beta chain) was sequenced within a study of cytomegalovirus exposure and HLA in healthy donors. Broader study findings: Altogether, 160 or so TCR beta chains were recorded as cytomegalovirus-associated. Researchers reported that three CMV-associated chains were confirmed in vitro as CMV antigen-specific. One variant, a missense change in DCLRE1C, was linked in a later analysis to TCR beta V- and J-gene trimming.

The count of this clone is one. Antigen: not known. Amplification used 60 Vbeta primers and 13 Jbeta primers. Data came from immunoSEQ multiplex PCR; TCRdb stores just in-frame clones and leaves some out. The sample has approximately 130,000 clones; approximately 80% are singletons. CDR3 size: 12 residues. Germline V lookup: CDR1 MNHNY, CDR2 SVGAGI (reference sequence). Trimming removed 2 bases from V and 7 bases from J, with 8 bases in between. V is TRBV6-6 and J is TRBJ1-1; D remains ambiguous. The sequence derives from a woman between 40 and 55 years old in good health and CMV-seronegative. The sample consisted of PBMCs. CDR3: CASSYPRLEAFF. The CDR3 region has the DNA TGTGCCAGCAGTTACCCCAGACTTGAAGCTTTCTTT.